Listed below are T cell receptor beta chains from one sample, sequenced in a study of cytomegalovirus exposure and HLA in healthy donors. Sequencing used immunoSEQ multiplex PCR; TCRdb keeps in-frame clones, though not all of them. The table has some 180,000 clones, over 70% seen once; the top ten hold approximately 1.7%. The sequencing sample was made of PBMCs. The receptors originated from a man in his forties in good health and CMV-seropositive. CDR3s include the opening cysteine and the closing phenylalanine or tryptophan. A D gene is named only where the DNA matches it firmly. The size of a clone is reported for some rows only, either as once, few or many, or as a class for expanded clones.

>TRBD2|once|TRBJ2-1|TRBV2
CATGLAGFNEQFF
TGTGCCACAGGACTAGCGGGGTTCAATGAGCAGTTCTTC
>NA|NA|TRBJ1-1|TRBV5-1
CASSGRQPQNTEAFF
TGCGCCAGCAGCGGAAGACAGCCCCAGAACACTGAAGCTTTCTTT
>NA|NA|TRBJ2-7|TRBV13
CASSRVGEQYF
TGTGCCAGCAGCCGGGTGGGCGAGCAGTACTTC
>NA|NA|TRBJ1-2|TRBV25-1
CASSDRRVTNGYTF
TGTGCCAGCAGTGACCGCCGGGTTACCAATGGCTACACCTTC
>NA|NA|TRBJ1-1|TRBV7-2
CASSLAGGMNTEAFF
TGTGCCAGCAGCTTAGCCGGGGGGATGAACACTGAAGCTTTCTTT
>TRBD2|NA|TRBJ2-7|TRBV2
CASSSPGLVVYEQYF
TGTGCCAGCAGCTCACCGGGACTAGTGGTGTACGAGCAGTACTTC
>NA|NA|TRBJ2-7|TRBV6-5
CASSFFASGSIFF
NA
>NA|NA|TRBJ2-3|TRBV2
CASSELPSRRTDTQYF
TGTGCCAGCAGTGAATTGCCTAGCAGACGCACAGATACGCAGTATTTT
>TRBD1|NA|TRBJ2-7|TRBV28
CASSPIPGQEVYEQYF
TGTGCCAGCAGTCCTATTCCGGGACAGGAAGTCTACGAGCAGTACTTC
>TRBD1|NA|TRBJ1-6|TRBV15
CATSRDRDSGSPLHF
TGTGCCACCAGCAGAGATCGGGACAGTGGTTCACCCCTCCACTTT
>NA|NA|TRBJ1-1|TRBV12-5
CASGLQIHNTEAFF
TGTGCTAGTGGTTTACAGATTCACAACACTGAAGCTTTCTTT
>NA|NA|TRBJ2-7|TRBV9
CASSMGHGYEQYF
TGTGCCAGCAGCATGGGACACGGCTACGAGCAGTACTTC
>TRBD2|NA|TRBJ2-7|TRBV5-1
CASSLGSGSWEQYF
TGCGCCAGCAGCTTGGGTAGCGGGAGTTGGGAGCAGTACTTC
>NA|few|TRBJ2-7|TRBV5-1
CASSLVGQGGLEQYF
TGCGCCAGCAGCTTGGTCGGGCAGGGGGGTCTTGAGCAGTACTTC
>TRBD2|NA|TRBJ2-3|TRBV6-4
CASSELAGGDTQYF
TGTGCCAGCAGTGAACTAGCGGGAGGAGATACGCAGTATTTT
>TRBD1|NA|TRBJ2-5|TRBV2
CASSTSRDRGEETQYF
TGTGCCAGCAGTACTTCCCGGGACAGGGGGGAAGAGACCCAGTACTTC
>TRBD1|NA|TRBJ1-2|TRBV6-5
CASRSTGAGYTF
TGTGCCAGCAGGTCTACAGGGGCCGGCTACACCTTC
>NA|once|TRBJ1-5|TRBV4-3
CASSPSLGQGNQPQHF
TGCGCCAGCAGCCCTTCTCTGGGGCAGGGCAATCAGCCCCAGCATTTT
>NA|NA|TRBJ2-3|TRBV7-3
CASSPGLTHLWQYF
TGTGCCAGCAGCCCGGGACTGACACACTTGTGGCAGTATTTT
>NA|NA|TRBJ1-1|TRBV2
CASSGQLNTEAFF
TGTGCCAGCAGTGGTCAATTGAACACTGAAGCTTTCTTT
>TRBD1|NA|TRBJ2-4|TRBV11-2
CASSSQGVGNIQYF
TGTGCCAGCAGCTCCCAGGGGGTGGGAAACATTCAGTACTTC
>TRBD1|NA|TRBJ2-7|TRBV28
CASSLPTGVSEQYF
TGTGCCAGCAGTTTACCGACAGGGGTAAGCGAGCAGTACTTC
>TRBD1|NA|TRBJ1-4|TRBV4-1
CASSPKERGLEKLFF
TGCGCCAGCAGCCCCAAGGAAAGGGGGCTTGAAAAACTGTTTTTT
>NA|NA|TRBJ2-5|TRBV7-9
CASSLSLQGRFSETQYF
TGTGCCAGCAGCTTAAGCTTGCAGGGTCGTTTTTCAGAGACCCAGTACTTC
>NA|NA|TRBJ2-1|TRBV4-3
CASSQDVRLARLFF
TGCGCCAGCAGCCAAGATGTTCGTTTAGCCCGGTTGTTCTTC
>NA|NA|TRBJ1-4|TRBV29-1
CSIRKDTSSEKLFF
TGCAGCATCCGCAAGGACACATCCTCTGAAAAACTGTTTTTT
>TRBD2|NA|TRBJ2-2|TRBV5-1
CASSWGLAETGELFF
TGCGCCAGCAGTTGGGGACTAGCCGAAACCGGGGAGCTGTTTTTT
>NA|once|TRBJ2-7|TRBV6-1
CASSAVLRGSSVSYEQYF
TGTGCCAGCAGTGCAGTTCTAAGGGGATCTAGCGTATCCTACGAGCAGTACTTC
>NA|NA|TRBJ2-5|TRBV11-2
CASSTTLQETQYF
TGTGCCAGCAGCACGACACTCCAAGAGACCCAGTACTTC
>TRBD1|NA|TRBJ1-2|TRBV6-5
CASSYSGQGNYGYTF
TGTGCCAGCAGTTACTCGGGACAGGGTAACTATGGCTACACCTTC
>NA|NA|TRBJ2-2|TRBV28
CASSLGEARTGELFF
TGTGCCAGCAGTTTAGGGGAGGCGCGGACCGGGGAGCTGTTTTTT
>TRBD1|NA|TRBJ2-7|TRBV27
CASTHTGAYEQYF
TGTGCCAGCACGCATACAGGGGCCTACGAGCAGTACTTC
>NA|NA|TRBJ2-7|TRBV6-5
CASSYSGLAYEQYF
TGTGCCAGCAGTTACTCTGGACTTGCCTACGAGCAGTACTTC
>NA|NA|TRBJ2-2|TRBV9
CASSKERSYTGELFF
TGTGCCAGCAGTAAGGAGCGGAGCTACACCGGGGAGCTGTTTTTT
>NA|NA|TRBJ1-1|TRBV18
CASSLTGPGRGANTEAFF
TGTGCCAGCTCACTCACGGGCCCCGGGCGGGGGGCAAACACTGAAGCTTTCTTT
>TRBD2|NA|TRBJ2-3|TRBV28
CASTPLGLAVTDTQYF
TGTGCCAGCACCCCCTTGGGACTAGCGGTCACAGATACGCAGTATTTT
>TRBD2|NA|TRBJ2-1|TRBV10-3
CAISEGREGQTRFF
TGTGCCATCAGTGAAGGGCGGGAGGGCCAAACTCGGTTCTTC
>TRBD2|NA|TRBJ2-1|TRBV25-1
CASSDPLGLAGSYNEQFF
TGTGCCAGCAGTGACCCCCTCGGACTAGCGGGCTCCTACAATGAGCAGTTCTTC
>NA|NA|TRBJ1-1|TRBV27
CASSSPGVVTEAFF
TGTGCCAGCAGTTCACCAGGGGTTGTCACTGAAGCTTTCTTT
>NA|NA|TRBJ1-1|TRBV15
CATSRDAGRAEAFF
TGTGCCACCAGCAGAGATGCCGGGAGGGCTGAAGCTTTCTTT
>TRBD1|NA|TRBJ2-3|TRBV5-1
CASSSGQGGDTQYF
TGCGCCAGCAGCTCGGGACAGGGTGGGGATACGCAGTATTTT
>TRBD2|NA|TRBJ2-1|TRBV7-9
CASSRWGLAEHSYNEQFF
TGTGCCAGCAGCCGGTGGGGACTAGCGGAACACTCCTACAATGAGCAGTTCTTC
>TRBD2|NA|TRBJ2-3|TRBV5-1
CASSLGTSGMADTQYF
TGCGCCAGCAGCTTGGGGACTAGCGGGATGGCAGATACGCAGTATTTT
>NA|NA|TRBJ1-6|TRBV10-1
CASSEISGDNSPLHF
TGCGCCAGCAGTGAAATTTCAGGGGATAATTCACCCCTCCACTTT
>TRBD1|NA|TRBJ1-3|TRBV27
CASSLKGQGYGNTIYF
TGTGCCAGCAGTTTAAAGGGACAGGGGTACGGAAACACCATATATTTT
>TRBD1|NA|TRBJ2-7|TRBV28
CASSPRQGVIHEQYF
TGTGCCAGCAGTCCTAGACAGGGAGTGATCCACGAGCAGTACTTC
>NA|NA|TRBJ2-7|TRBV7-9
CSSSFGMDYEQYF
TGTTCCAGCAGCTTCGGGATGGACTACGAGCAGTACTTC
>NA|NA|TRBJ1-3|TRBV6-1
CASSDGRGNTIYF
TGTGCCAGCAGTGATGGCAGAGGAAACACCATATATTTT
>TRBD2|NA|TRBJ2-3|TRBV7-9
CASSSPGTSGAPGDTQYF
TGTGCCAGCAGCTCACCTGGGACTAGCGGGGCCCCCGGGGATACGCAGTATTTT
>TRBD1|NA|TRBJ2-7|TRBV29-1
CSVEKPGQGVGYEQYF
TGCAGCGTTGAAAAGCCTGGACAGGGGGTCGGCTACGAGCAGTACTTC
>TRBD1|NA|TRBJ1-6|TRBV27
CASRLGTVNSPLHF
TGTGCCAGCAGACTCGGGACAGTTAATTCACCCCTCCACTTT
>NA|few|TRBJ2-1|TRBV7-9
CASSPRDSRHNNEQFF
TGTGCCAGCAGCCCGAGGGACTCACGACACAACAATGAGCAGTTCTTC
>NA|NA|TRBJ2-7|TRBV27
CASSLLGADYEQYF
TGTGCCAGCAGTTTGCTGGGAGCCGACTACGAGCAGTACTTC
>TRBD2|NA|TRBJ2-2|TRBV7-9
CASTRGVNTGELFF
TGTGCCAGCACCCGGGGGGTGAACACCGGGGAGCTGTTTTTT
>TRBD1|NA|TRBJ2-7|TRBV28
CASSNPGQGHEQYF
TGTGCCAGCAGTAATCCGGGACAGGGCCACGAGCAGTACTTC
>TRBD1|NA|TRBJ1-1|TRBV27
CASSLLDGQGGTEAFF
TGTGCCAGCAGTCTGTTGGACGGGCAGGGGGGCACTGAAGCTTTCTTT
>TRBD2|NA|TRBJ2-1|TRBV6-5
CATKLAGDANEQFF
TGTGCCACCAAACTAGCGGGAGATGCCAATGAGCAGTTCTTC
>NA|NA|TRBJ1-1|TRBV5-1
CASSPSGASEAFF
TGCGCCAGCAGCCCATCAGGGGCGTCTGAAGCTTTCTTT
>TRBD1|NA|TRBJ1-3|TRBV4-2
CASSPPRDRVLRGNTIYF
TGTGCCAGCAGCCCCCCCCGGGACAGGGTTCTTAGAGGAAACACCATATATTTT